The clone carrying this T cell receptor (beta chain) has at least ten counts. Its antigen is not identified. The CDR3 runs 16 residues. CDR1 and CDR2 (germline): SGHRS, YFSETQ. J lost 5 bases, V lost 0 bases, and 7 bases had no gene match. The data are from a study of T-cell memory formation after mild COVID-19. Constant-segment-primed 5'RACE gave TCR alpha and TCR beta cDNA libraries with sample barcodes and UMIs. TCRdb independently ran MiXCR on the 5' RACE reads; one entry per CDR3 protein. The sample gives around 300,000 distinct CDR3 sequences, roughly an eighth of which show up once; around 23% is in the top ten. Overall study results and limits: Contracting clones from day 15 to 85 showed balanced CD4/CD8; later expanders favored CD4+. CD4+ contracting clones lay mainly in CM and EM, CD8+ ones in EMRA.

The sample was PBMCs or a T cell subset sorted from them (not recorded which). This clonotype was obtained from a man between 18 and 35 years old who had mild COVID-19 (a few samples of this study predate the infection). Cell type and time point are not known. The chain recombines TRBV5-1 with TRBJ2-2, with TRBD1 matching over 7 bases. The CDR3 nucleotides are TGCGCCAGCAGCTTGGGACAGGGAGTCGAAACCGGGGAGCTGTTTTTT. Translated: CASSLGQGVETGELFF. The whole variable domain, filled in from reference TRBV5-1 and TRBJ2-2, reads KAGVTQTPRYLIKTRGQQVTLSCSPISGHRSVSWYQQTPGQGLQFLFEYFSETQRNKGNFPGRFSGRQFSNSRSEMNVSTLELGDSALYLCASSLGQGVETGELFFGEGSRLTVL.